These 8 T cell receptor beta chains were all obtained from the same sample, sequenced in a study of identical twins. Each CDR3 protein gets one entry after TCRdb re-called the 5' RACE reads with MiXCR. The table lists about 1.7 million distinct CDR3 sequences, about 30% of them singletons. The material sequenced was cord blood. The receptor source for this set is a newborn girl in good health.

This chain uses TRBV3-1 with TRBJ2-1; TRBD2 matches 7 bases. The CDR3 length is 18 residues. V was pared by 4 bases and J by 8 bases, with 20 bases of the junction left unmatched. Germline V gene data show CDR1 as LGHDT and CDR2 as YNNKEL (reference sequence). CDR3 protein: CASSRDTPEGLSPDEQFF. The DNA for the CDR3 is TGTGCCAGCAGCCGCGATACTCCCGAGGGACTAAGCCCCGATGAGCAGTTCTTC.

This clonotype was counted a single time. The genes are TRBV27 and TRBJ2-7, with D unclear. Trimming took 2 bases from V and 7 from J, leaving 12 bases between them. The germline V gene encodes CDR1 MNHEY and CDR2 SMNVEV (reference sequence). This CDR3 region has 13 residues. This chain's CDR3 is CASSLSRTDEQYF. The CDR3 DNA is TGTGCCAGCAGTTTAAGTCGGACGGATGAGCAGTACTTC.

This clonotype was found a few times. This chain links TRBV12-3 or TRBV12-4 with TRBJ2-7; tentative D call: TRBD1 (6 bases). CDR3 length equals 15 residues. V was cut by 6 bases and J by 1 base, with 16 bases left in between. This chain's CDR3 is CASRSGHVESYEQYF. The DNA for the CDR3 is TGTGCCAGCAGATCGGGACACGTCGAATCCTACGAGCAGTACTTC.

There are a few counts of this clonotype. V and J are TRBV4-2 and TRBJ2-7; 7 bases match TRBD2. The junction had 9 bases not matched to a gene; V was cut back by 1 base and J by 0 bases. This CDR3 has 17 residues. Per germline, CDR1 LGHNA and CDR2 YNFKEQ. The CDR3 DNA sequence: TGTGCCAGCAGCCAAGTGGGCGGCGGGAGAGACTCCTACGAGCAGTACTTC. Its protein is CASSQVGGGRDSYEQYF.

This clonotype was detected only a few times. The chain couples TRBV21-1 to TRBJ2-2; the listed D gene, TRBD2, was not tested against the DNA. TRBV21-1 represents a pseudogene. The CDR3 consists of 16 residues. DNA of the CDR3: TGTGCCAGCCGCGGACCACGGGAAACGAACACCGGGGAGCTGTTTTTT. This codes for CASRGPRETNTGELFF.

V gene TRBV7-2 combines with J gene TRBJ2-1; 7 bases match TRBD2. J was trimmed by 6 bases and V by 1 base; bases with no gene match: 6. Germline V CDR1 and CDR2: SGHTA, FQGNSA. There are 15 residues in the CDR3. As DNA, the CDR3 is TGTGCCAGCAGCTTAGTCCCTAGCGGATGCAATGAGCAGTTCTTC. It codes for CASSLVPSGCNEQFF.

This clonotype has just one count. This rearrangement joins TRBV6-5 to TRBJ1-1, with 9 bases identical to TRBD1. Germline-derived CDR1 and CDR2 are MNHEY and SVGAGI. V was clipped by 2 bases and J by 7 bases; unmatched bases: 11. The CDR3 spans 16 residues. The CDR3: CASSYPSQGAQYEAFF. The CDR3 nucleotides read TGTGCCAGCAGTTACCCTTCACAGGGGGCGCAATATGAAGCTTTCTTT.

This clonotype came up once. The rearrangement joins TRBV28 to TRBJ2-4; 11 bases line up with TRBD2. The DNA end favors TRBJ2-7, so the J call may be wrong. There are 17 residues in the CDR3. CDR1 and CDR2 (germline): MDHEN, SYDVKM. CDR3: CASSLASTSGATYEQYF. In DNA, the CDR3 is TGTGCCAGCAGTTTAGCTTCGACTAGCGGGGCTACCTACGAGCAGTACTTC.